This paragraph reports one T cell receptor (beta chain). The antigen is not known. TCRdb's table, derived via immunoSEQ multiplex PCR, lists solely in-frame clones and lacks some. The sample lists 1.4 million or so clones, less than 99% occurring once. The data were obtained in a study of shared clonotypes between healthy human individuals. Background on the study: CD4 naive and memory got three plates each, CD8 naive two, CD8 memory one.

Regarding the study as a whole: For naive CD4 cells, around 5% of clonotypes were shared across a handful of donors.

There are 14 residues in the CDR3. Trimming at V came to 4 bases and at J to 5 bases, leaving 4 bases not matched to a gene. CDR1 is SGHNT, CDR2 YYREEE, per germline (reference sequence). CD4+ cells yielded CD45RA+ naive and CD45RA-negative memory subsets. Sequenced material: naive CD4+ T cells sorted from blood. Subset defined: CD45RA+ positively selected. V usage is TRBV5-4 and J usage is TRBJ2-4; TRBD1 aligns across 9 bases. This sequence originates from a man aged 25-45 years in good health. The CDR3: CASSLTGGENIQYF. The CDR3 region has the DNA TGTGCCAGCAGCCTCACAGGGGGCGAAAACATTCAGTACTTC.